What follows is one T cell receptor (beta chain) and its context. Recruited during active infection, patients (from Seattle) were subsequently followed longitudinally. The entry originates in a study of blood T cell repertoires in COVID-19. Study-level information: T cells, B-cell-depleted T cells, or PBMCs supplied cDNA or gDNA.

In the source study's methods: Quantification of nucleated cells was approximated via reference gene primer amplification. Sequencing was performed with immunoSEQ multiplex PCR; in TCRdb, only in-frame clones are kept and a portion is missing. V and J calls plus clone size are reproduced from that table; the DNA served to infer D and trimming. Among approximately 260,000 clones, approximately 88% were seen once, and the ten largest hold 9.5% to 13%. The CDR3 has 16 amino acids. Germline V gives CDR1 KGHSH, CDR2 LQKENI. V gave up 3 bases and J gave up 10 bases; unmatched junction bases: 14. The sequence was obtained from a woman aged 70 to 79 with COVID-19, enrolled during active disease. The chain couples TRBV18 to TRBJ2-1; TRBD1 aligns across 8 bases. Sequenced input: peripheral blood. The CDR3 DNA is TGTGCCAGCTCACCTTTACAGGGGGTGACTACGAACGAGCAGTTCTTC. It is translated as CASSPLQGVTTNEQFF.